Sequencing of this T cell receptor beta chain was carried out in a study of shared clonotypes between healthy human individuals. The assay ran at deep level. The protocol was immunoSEQ multiplex PCR, while the TCRdb copy is restricted to in-frame clones and leaves out a portion. This repertoire shows approximately 740,000 clones, approximately 79% found once; its top ten account for 1.7%. The CDR3 is made up of 16 amino acids. Germline trimming cut 5 bases from V and 4 bases from J; bases unmatched to any gene: 8. Germline CDR1 and CDR2: SGHNT and YENEEA. A remark on this clone: Its antigen is as yet unknown.

Whole-study findings and limits: Shared across a few donors were around 5% of the naive CD4 clonotypes. The rarefaction results pointed to incomplete sorted-subset sequencing despite large depth.

From CD4+ cells came CD45RA+ naive and CD45RA-negative memory subsets. The source is a woman younger than 45 in good health. The chain employs TRBV11-3 and TRBJ2-1; 10 nucleotides match TRBD2. Source material: memory CD4+ T cells sorted from blood. Subset described: CD45RA-negative fraction. CDR3 in amino acids: CASSDEAGGPYNEQFF. Here the CDR3 DNA reads TGTGCCAGCAGCGATGAAGCGGGAGGGCCATACAATGAGCAGTTCTTC.